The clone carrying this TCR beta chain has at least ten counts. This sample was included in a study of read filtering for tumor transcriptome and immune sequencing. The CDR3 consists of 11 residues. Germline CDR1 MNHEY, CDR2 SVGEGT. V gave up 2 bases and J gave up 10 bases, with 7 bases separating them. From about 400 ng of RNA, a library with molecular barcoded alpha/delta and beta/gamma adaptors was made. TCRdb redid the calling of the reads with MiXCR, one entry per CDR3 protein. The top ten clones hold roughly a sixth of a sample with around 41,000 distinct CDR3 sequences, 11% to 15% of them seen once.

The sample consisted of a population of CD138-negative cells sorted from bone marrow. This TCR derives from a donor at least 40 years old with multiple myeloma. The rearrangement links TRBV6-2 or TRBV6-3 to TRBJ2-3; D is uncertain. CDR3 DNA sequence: TGTGCCAGCAGTTACGGAAGAGCGCAGTATTTT. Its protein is CASSYGRAQYF.